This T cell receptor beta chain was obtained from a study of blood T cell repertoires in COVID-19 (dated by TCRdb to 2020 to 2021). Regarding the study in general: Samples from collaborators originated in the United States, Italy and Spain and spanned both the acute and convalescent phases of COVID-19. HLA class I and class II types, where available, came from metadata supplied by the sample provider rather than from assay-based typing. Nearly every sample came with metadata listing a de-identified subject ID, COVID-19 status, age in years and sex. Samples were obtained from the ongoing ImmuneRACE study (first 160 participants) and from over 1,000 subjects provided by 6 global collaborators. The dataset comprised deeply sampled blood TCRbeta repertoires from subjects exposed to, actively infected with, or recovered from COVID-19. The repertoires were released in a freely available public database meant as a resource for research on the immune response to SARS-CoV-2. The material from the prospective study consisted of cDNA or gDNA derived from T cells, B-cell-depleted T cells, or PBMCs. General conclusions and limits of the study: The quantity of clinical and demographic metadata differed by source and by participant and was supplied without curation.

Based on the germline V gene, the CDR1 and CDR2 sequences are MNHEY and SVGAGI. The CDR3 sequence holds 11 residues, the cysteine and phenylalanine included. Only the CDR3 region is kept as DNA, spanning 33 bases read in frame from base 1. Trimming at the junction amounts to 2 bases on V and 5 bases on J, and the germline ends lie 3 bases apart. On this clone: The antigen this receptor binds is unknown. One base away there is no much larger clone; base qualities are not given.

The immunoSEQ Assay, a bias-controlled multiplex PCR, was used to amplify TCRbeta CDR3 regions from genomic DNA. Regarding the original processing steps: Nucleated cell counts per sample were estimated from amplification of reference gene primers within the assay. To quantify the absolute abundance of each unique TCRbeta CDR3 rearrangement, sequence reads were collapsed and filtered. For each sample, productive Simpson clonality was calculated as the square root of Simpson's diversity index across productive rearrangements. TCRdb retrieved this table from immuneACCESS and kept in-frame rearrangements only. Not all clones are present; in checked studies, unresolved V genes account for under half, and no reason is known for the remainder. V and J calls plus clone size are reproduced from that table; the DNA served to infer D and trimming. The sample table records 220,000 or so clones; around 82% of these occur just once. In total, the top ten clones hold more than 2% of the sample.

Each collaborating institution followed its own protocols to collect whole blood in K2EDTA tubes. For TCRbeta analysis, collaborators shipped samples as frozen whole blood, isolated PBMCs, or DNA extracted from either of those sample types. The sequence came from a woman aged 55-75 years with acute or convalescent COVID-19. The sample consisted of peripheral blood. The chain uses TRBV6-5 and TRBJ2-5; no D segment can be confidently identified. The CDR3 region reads CASSYLETQYF. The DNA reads TGTGCCAGCAGTTACCTTGAGACCCAGTACTTC.